This T cell receptor beta chain was retrieved from a study of blood T cell repertoires in COVID-19 (TCRdb year 2020). Regarding the complete study: Samples covering the acute and convalescent phases of COVID-19 were provided by collaborators in the United States, Italy and Spain. Nearly every sample came with metadata listing a de-identified subject ID, COVID-19 status, age in years and sex. The repertoires were released in a freely available public database intended as a resource for research on the immune response to SARS-CoV-2. The prospective study material was composed of cDNA or gDNA derived from T cells, B-cell-depleted T cells, or PBMCs. The dataset comprised deeply sampled blood TCRbeta repertoires from subjects exposed to, actively infected with, or recovered from COVID-19. Samples were obtained from the ongoing ImmuneRACE study (first 160 participants) and from 950 to 1,500 subjects provided by 6 global collaborators. Where available, HLA class I and class II types were obtained from metadata supplied by the sample provider rather than from assay-based typing.

In the germline V gene, CDR1 corresponds to SQVTM and CDR2 to ANQGSEA. Compared with germline, V lacks 6 bases and J lacks 8 bases; bases without a gene match: 2. From the cysteine through the phenylalanine, the CDR3 covers 11 amino acids. Left in the record is the CDR3 DNA by itself, 33 bases read in frame from the first base. The full study reports these points: The quantity of clinical and demographic metadata differed by source and by participant and was supplied without curation.

Another Seattle source contributed samples from volunteer blood donors who had recovered from COVID-19. Each collaborating institution followed its own protocols to collect whole blood in K2EDTA tubes. Collaborator samples were shipped for TCRbeta analysis as frozen whole blood, isolated PBMCs, or DNA extracted from either sample type. This clone was observed a single time. No antigen is known for it. One base away there is no much larger clone; base qualities are not given. TCRbeta CDR3 regions were amplified from genomic DNA by means of the immunoSEQ Assay, a bias-controlled multiplex PCR. The paper's processing steps were these. Within the assay, amplification of reference gene primers was used to estimate how many nucleated cells each sample contained. To quantify the absolute abundance of each unique TCRbeta CDR3 rearrangement, sequence reads were collapsed and filtered. For each sample, productive Simpson clonality was calculated by taking the square root of Simpson's diversity index across productive rearrangements. TCRdb carries this immuneACCESS record with in-frame sequences only. Its versions omit some clonotypes, under half of them owing to an unresolved V gene in the studies checked, with the rest unexplained. The V and J calls and clone size come from that table; D and trimming were worked out from the DNA. The sample profile shows 250,000 to 300,000 clones; 87% of them were found once. The top ten hold roughly 2.4% of the sample.

Material for sequencing was peripheral blood. This receptor was obtained from a woman in her 50s who had recovered from COVID-19. The chain uses TRBV29-1 and TRBJ1-2, and 11 junctional nucleotides match TRBD1. The CDR3 region has the sequence CSVRDRGGYTF. The nucleotides are TGCAGCGTCCGGGACAGGGGGGGCTACACCTTC.